This T cell receptor (beta chain) emerged from a study of blood T cells in healthy people across ages. Overall study findings and caveats: Long-lived donors carried more naive CD4+ cells and greater diversity than aged donors.

For the second PCR, which ran for about 7 to 12 cycles, a sample-barcoded 5' primer and a J-beta primer mix were used. TCRdb called the 5' RACE reads again in MiXCR, with one record for every CDR3 protein. The table includes 600,000 to 850,000 distinct CDR3 sequences, roughly 25% detected once. The V segment lost 4 bases and the J segment 4 bases; nucleotides outside the gene matches: 11. CDR1 LGHNA and CDR2 YNFKEQ come from the germline V gene. This CDR3 has 17 amino acids. A remark on this clonotype: Its antigen remains unidentified.

The same data also contributed to another study, on T cells of mothers and their children.

The rearrangement links TRBV4-2 to TRBJ2-7, with 12 bases lining up with TRBD2. This receptor was taken from a boy younger than 18 in good health. The sample consisted of blood. The CDR3 nucleotides are TGTGCCAGCAGCCTGGCGACCGGGACTAGCGGGTTATACGAGCAGTACTTC. Translating gives CASSLATGTSGLYEQYF.